The clone carrying this T cell receptor (beta chain) has just a few counts. This record belongs to a study of CD8 T cells in Susac syndrome. Germline V gene lookup returns CDR1 SQVTM and CDR2 ANQGSEA. The V and J ends lost 6 bases and 7 bases, in that order; junction bases with no gene match: 4. The CDR3 is made up of 12 amino acids. Random hexamers were used to reverse transcribe an amount of about 0.45 to 1 ug RNA. TCRdb redid the calling of the immunoSEQ multiplex PCR reads with MiXCR, one entry per CDR3 protein. The table has about 430,000 distinct CDR3 sequences, more than 80% seen once. From blood CD8+ and CD4+ T cells, TCR beta sequences were generated. The TEMRA cells underwent FACS enrichment, while the CD8+ and CD4+ T cells underwent negative isolation.

The sample comprised CD8+ T cells from PBMCs. The chain links TRBV29-1 to TRBJ2-7; 12 positions match TRBD1. This clonotype originated in a human donor with multiple sclerosis. The CDR3 region has the DNA TGCAGCGTGGGACAGGGGGCGCGGGAGCAGTACTTC. Its protein product is CSVGQGAREQYF.